Sequencing of this T cell receptor (beta chain) was carried out in a study of breast tumors, draining lymph nodes, adjacent tissues. In this sample, this clonotype is medium-sized. Its matching antigen is unknown. Study-level points and caveats: That most tumor T cells come from lymph nodes remained unproven.

From the multiplex PCR reads, TCRdb called clonotypes with MiXCR, one entry per CDR3 protein. This sample yields 20,000 or so distinct CDR3 sequences, of which roughly 50% are seen a single time; 7.8% belongs to the top ten. The V end lost 3 bases, the J end lost 3 bases, and 17 bases lay between the germline ends. The CDR3 extends over 15 amino acids. The germline CDR1 and CDR2 sequences are DFQATT and SNEGSKA (reference sequence). The sequenced sample consisted of breast tumor tissue. J is TRBJ2-5 and V is TRBV20-1; D could derive from TRBD1 or TRBD2 (5 bases each). The sequence came from a female donor with breast cancer. Some clones in this sample may be carry-over from other donors' samples. The CDR3 is CSASRADGAKETQYF. In nucleotides, the CDR3 is TGCAGTGCTAGCAGGGCGGACGGGGCGAAAGAGACCCAGTACTTC.